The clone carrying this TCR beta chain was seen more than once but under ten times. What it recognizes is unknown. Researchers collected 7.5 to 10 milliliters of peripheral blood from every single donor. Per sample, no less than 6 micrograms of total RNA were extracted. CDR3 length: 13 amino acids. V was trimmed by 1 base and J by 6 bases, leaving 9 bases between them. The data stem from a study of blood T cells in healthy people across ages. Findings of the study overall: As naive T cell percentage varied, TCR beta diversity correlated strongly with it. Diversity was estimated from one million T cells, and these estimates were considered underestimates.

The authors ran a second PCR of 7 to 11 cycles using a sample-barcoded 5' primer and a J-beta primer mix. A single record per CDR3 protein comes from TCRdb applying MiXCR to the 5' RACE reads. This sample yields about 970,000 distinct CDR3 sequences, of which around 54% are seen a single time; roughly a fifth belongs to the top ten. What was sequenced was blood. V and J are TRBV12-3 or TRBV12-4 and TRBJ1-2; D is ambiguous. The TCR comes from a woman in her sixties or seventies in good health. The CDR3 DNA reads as TGTGCCAGCAGTTTAGGCGAGTTCAATGGCTACACCTTC. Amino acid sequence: CASSLGEFNGYTF.